A single sample gave rise to the 12 T cell receptor beta chains below, sequenced in a study of T-cell reconstitution after alpha-beta-depleted transplantation in children. A TCRbeta library incorporating unique molecular identifiers was prepared. MiXCR, run by TCRdb on the PCR reads, gives a single entry per CDR3 protein. The sample contains roughly 180,000 distinct CDR3 sequences, roughly 15% of which appear only once. The source material was PBMCs from the stem cell graft donor, sampled from the stem cell graft. All receptors derive from a human donor who donated a stem cell graft to a child with acute lymphoblastic leukemia.

This clonotype has ten or more counts. The chain has TRBV5-1 and TRBJ2-1; tentative D call: TRBD2 (5 bases). V gave up 2 bases and J gave up 0 bases, with 9 bases separating them. CDR3 size: 15 residues. Germline CDR1 and CDR2: SGHRS and YFSETQ. The CDR3 DNA reads as TGCGCCAGCAGCTTCCGGGGAAGCTCCTACAATGAGCAGTTCTTC. It codes for CASSFRGSSYNEQFF.

At least ten counts were recorded for this clonotype. V gene TRBV12-3 or TRBV12-4 combines with J gene TRBJ2-1; TRBD1 agrees at 9 bases. V was pared by 6 bases and J by 9 bases, with 9 bases of the junction left unmatched. The CDR3 has 14 amino acids. CDR3: CASSLQGAVGEQFF. In DNA form, the CDR3 reads TGTGCCAGCAGCCTACAGGGGGCGGTAGGTGAGCAGTTCTTC.

J is TRBJ2-5 and V is TRBV20-1, with 7 nucleotides matching TRBD2. Germline V gene data show CDR1 as DFQATT and CDR2 as SNEGSKA (reference sequence). V dropped 2 bases and J dropped 5; count of bases not matched to a gene: 8. The CDR3 contains 14 residues. The CDR3 here is CSARIGGAGETQYF. Here the CDR3 DNA reads TGCAGTGCTAGAATCGGGGGAGCGGGGGAGACCCAGTACTTC.

This clonotype was seen ten or more times. The chain couples TRBV28 to TRBJ2-3; possibly TRBD1 for D (6 bases). CDR1 is MDHEN and CDR2 is SYDVKM in the germline V gene. The CDR3 totals 14 residues. Trimming cost V 2 bases and J 10 bases, with 16 bases left between them. The CDR3 region is CASSLGGVRESQYF. The DNA of the CDR3 is TGTGCCAGCAGTTTAGGGGGCGTGAGGGAATCGCAGTATTTT. The complete variable domain, with remaining parts taken from reference TRBV28 and TRBJ2-3, reads DVKVTQSSRYLVKRTGEKVFLECVQDMDHENMFWYRQDPGLGLRLIYFSYDVKMKEKGDIPEGYSVSREKKERFSLILESASTNQTSMYLCASSLGGVRESQYFGPGTRLTVL.

This clonotype was detected only a few times. The chain recombines TRBV5-1 with TRBJ1-4; maybe TRBD1 (6 bases). CDR3 size: 15 residues. Germline assignment: CDR1 SGHRS and CDR2 YFSETQ. V was clipped by 0 bases and J by 5 bases, with 11 bases between them. The CDR3 DNA reads as TGCGCCAGCAGCTTGGCCTCCGGACAGAATGAAAAACTGTTTTTT. Encoded protein: CASSLASGQNEKLFF.

The chain carries TRBV28 and TRBJ1-4; TRBD1 aligns across 9 bases. Germline loops: CDR1 MDHEN, CDR2 SYDVKM. This CDR3 has 13 residues. The trim removed 8 bases at V and 5 bases at J, leaving 3 bases unmatched. CDR3 DNA sequence: TGTGCCAGCGGGACAGGGATCAATGAAAAACTGTTTTTT. Translating gives CASGTGINEKLFF.

This chain joins TRBV18 and TRBJ2-3; D possibly corresponds to TRBD1 (6 bases). Germline values: CDR1 KGHSH, CDR2 LQKENI. The CDR3 loop spans 12 amino acids. V gave up 3 bases and J gave up 5 bases, with 6 bases separating them. CDR3 sequence: CASSPRGDTQYF. The CDR3 DNA reads TGTGCCAGCTCACCCAGGGGAGATACGCAGTATTTT.

In its sample, this clonotype was seen once. The chain has TRBV2 and TRBJ2-7; D tentatively fits TRBD1 or TRBD2 (5 bases each). Trimming pared 4 bases from V and 6 bases from J, leaving 25 bases between. In germline, CDR1 is SNHLY, CDR2 FYNNEI. The CDR3 sequence is 17 residues long. In DNA, the CDR3 is TGTGCCAGCAGTGCTGAGGGGAATCTCAACCCACGGGTCGAGCAGTACTTC. Its protein is CASSAEGNLNPRVEQYF. Together with reference TRBV2 and TRBJ2-7, the CDR3 gives the full variable domain: EPEVTQTPSHQVTQMGQEVILRCVPISNHLYFYWYRQILGQKVEFLVSFYNNEISEKSEIFDDQFSVERPDGSNFTLKIRSTKLEDSAMYFCASSAEGNLNPRVEQYFGPGTRLTVT.

This clonotype was detected ten times or more. V is TRBV11-2 and J is TRBJ2-3; tentative D call: TRBD2 (6 bases). Germline V gene sequence: CDR1 SGHAT, CDR2 FQNNGV. CDR3 size: 17 residues. Trimming left V 3 bases short and J 4 bases short, with 20 bases between. CDR3: CASSFDLAGSRADTQYF. The CDR3 DNA follows: TGTGCCAGCAGCTTTGATCTCGCGGGGAGCCGGGCAGATACGCAGTATTTT.

The chain combines TRBV5-1 with TRBJ2-3; 14 bases are a match to TRBD2. V lost 10 bases to trimming and J lost 3 bases; unmatched junction nucleotides: 16. This CDR3 is 18 amino acids long. The germline gives CDR1 SGHRS, CDR2 YFSETQ. Here the CDR3 DNA reads TGCGCCTCGTCCAGGTCCGGGACTAGCGGGAGCGGGACAGATACGCAGTATTTT. It yields the protein CASSRSGTSGSGTDTQYF. Full variable domain (outside the CDR3, taken from reference TRBV5-1 and TRBJ2-3): KAGVTQTPRYLIKTRGQQVTLSCSPISGHRSVSWYQQTPGQGLQFLFEYFSETQRNKGNFPGRFSGRQFSNSRSEMNVSTLELGDSALYLCASSRSGTSGSGTDTQYFGPGTRLTVL.

There are many counts of this clonotype. The gene calls are TRBV20-1 and TRBJ2-1, with D hard to call. CDR3 length equals 12 residues. The V end lost 3 bases, the J end lost 7 bases, and 10 bases lay between the germline ends. The V gene's germline CDR1 is DFQATT and CDR2 SNEGSKA (reference sequence). CDR3 nucleotides: TGCAGTGCTAGTGTGACTCTGAATGAGCAGTTCTTC. Amino acids: CSASVTLNEQFF.

This clonotype was found a few times. The rearrangement links TRBV3-1 to TRBJ2-7; 10 nucleotides line up with TRBD2. Germline CDR1 is LGHDT and CDR2 is YNNKEL (reference sequence). The junction had 7 bases not matched to a gene; V was cut back by 11 bases and J by 6 bases. The CDR3 extends over 12 amino acids. The CDR3 nucleotides are TGTGCCGGTTCTAGCGGGAGCGGCGAGCAGTACTTC. Its translation: CAGSSGSGEQYF.